The 10 T cell receptor beta chains below were found in one sample sequenced in a study of blood T cell repertoires in COVID-19. Generated by immunoSEQ multiplex PCR, the TCRdb table keeps only in-frame clones and is missing some. In the table there are under 200,000 clones, around nine tenths of which are singletons. Sequenced: peripheral blood. These receptors were taken from a man younger than 35 with active or convalescent COVID-19.

This chain joins TRBV2 and TRBJ1-4, with 7 bases aligning to TRBD1. CDR1 is SNHLY, CDR2 FYNNEI, per germline. V trimming: 2 bases; J trimming: 3 bases; junction bases outside the gene matches: 3. The length of the CDR3 is 15 residues. The CDR3 loop reads CASSESQGANEKLFF. In nucleotides, the CDR3 is TGTGCCAGCAGTGAATCCCAGGGGGCTAATGAAAAACTGTTTTTT.

The V call is TRBV9, the J call TRBJ2-3; the match to TRBD2 covers 7 bases. In germline, CDR1 is SGDLS, CDR2 YYNGEE. V dropped 4 bases and J dropped 4; count of bases not matched to a gene: 9. CDR3 length equals 15 residues. For the CDR3, the DNA is TGTGCCAGCAGCCCCCCGGGGAGGGTGGCAGATACGCAGTATTTT. Its protein product is CASSPPGRVADTQYF.

In its sample, this clone was seen a few times. The genes are TRBV7-9 and TRBJ2-7; 9 bases agree with TRBD1. Germline trimming cut 5 bases from V and 5 bases from J; bases unmatched to any gene: 7. CDR3 length equals 14 residues. CDR1 and CDR2 (germline): SEHNR, FQNEAQ (reference sequence). The CDR3 loop is CASSIWDRAHEQYF. The CDR3 bases are TGTGCCAGCAGCATATGGGACAGGGCCCACGAGCAGTACTTC.

This clone was recorded only once. This chain joins TRBV2 and TRBJ2-3; TRBD2 agrees at 7 bases. V dropped 6 bases and J dropped 3; count of bases not matched to a gene: 6. This CDR3 region has 14 residues. Germline V gene lookup returns CDR1 SNHLY and CDR2 FYNNEI. As DNA, the CDR3 is TGTGCCAGCAGCCCCCGGACTAGGACAGATACGCAGTATTTT. This encodes CASSPRTRTDTQYF.

The V call is TRBV7-9, the J call TRBJ2-5, with 7 positions matching TRBD1. Trimming took 6 bases from V and 7 from J; bases not matched to a gene: 8. CDR1 and CDR2 from the germline V gene are SEHNR and FQNEAQ (reference sequence). The CDR3 spans 13 residues. In DNA form, the CDR3 reads TGTGCCAGCAGTCAAGACAGGGATGGGACCCAGTACTTC. The encoded protein is CASSQDRDGTQYF.

The rearrangement uses TRBV5-8 and TRBJ2-5; D not resolved. Germline V CDR1 and CDR2: SGHTS, YDEGEE. V was pared by 3 bases and J by 5 bases, with 11 bases between. There are 13 residues in the CDR3. The CDR3 nucleotides are TGTGCCAGCAGCTGGGCCCCCGAGGAGACCCAGTACTTC. Translated: CASSWAPEETQYF.

The gene calls are TRBV9 and TRBJ2-7, with 16 nucleotides matching TRBD2. CDR1 SGDLS and CDR2 YYNGEE come from the germline V gene. This CDR3 is 16 amino acids long. Unmatched junction bases numbered 3, after V lost 3 bases and J lost 3 bases. The CDR3 is CASSEGLAGGGYEQYF. Here the CDR3 DNA reads TGTGCCAGCAGCGAGGGACTAGCGGGAGGGGGCTACGAGCAGTACTTC.

In its sample, this clone was seen a few times. The chain links TRBV7-8 to TRBJ1-1; 8 bases agree with TRBD1. CDR3 length equals 15 residues. The germline V gene encodes CDR1 SGHVS and CDR2 FQNEAQ. Trimming cost V 5 bases and J 4 bases; bases outside gene matches: 9. CDR3 protein: CASSLRQGAGTEAFF. The CDR3 DNA sequence: TGTGCCAGCAGCCTACGGCAGGGGGCTGGCACTGAAGCTTTCTTT.

This clone was recorded only once. The chain links TRBV24-1 to TRBJ1-2; 8 bases agree with TRBD1. This CDR3 contains 13 residues. With V trimmed by 5 bases and J by 8 bases, 6 bases remained unmatched. In germline, CDR1 is KGHDR, CDR2 SFDVKD. CDR3: CATSALTGEGYTF. Here the CDR3 DNA reads TGTGCCACCAGTGCCCTGACAGGGGAAGGCTACACCTTC.

The DNA of the CDR3 is TGCGCCAGCAGCTTGGTCGGACAGGGGTGGGATGGCTACACCTTC. Encoded protein: CASSLVGQGWDGYTF. The chain employs TRBV5-1 and TRBJ1-2; 9 bases align to TRBD1. CDR3 length: 15 amino acids. The V gene end was trimmed by 0 bases and the J gene end by 6 bases; junction bases not matched to a gene: 6. CDR1 and CDR2 from the germline V gene are SGHRS and YFSETQ.